The 21 T cell receptor beta chains in this list originate from one sample, sequenced in a study of shared clonotypes between healthy human individuals (dated by TCRdb to 2020 to 2022). Libraries were prepared through the immunoSEQ multiplex PCR assay. Imported from immuneACCESS, the table was reduced by TCRdb to in-frame sequences with V and J called. These copies leave out some clones; in studies compared against another copy, an unresolved V gene accounts for under half, and the cause of the remainder is not known. For this sample the table gives around 700,000 clones, of which less than 80% were detected only once. The top ten clonotypes cover approximately 1.8% of the sample. Sequenced material: memory CD4+ T cells sorted from blood. The cell subset or site label on this specimen signifies: CD45RA-negative fraction. These receptors all come from a woman aged 25-40 years in good health.

This chain links TRBV1 with TRBJ2-7; TRBD2, the table's D call, lacks a check against the DNA. TRBV1 is annotated as a pseudogene. The CDR3 spans 17 residues. As DNA, the CDR3 is TGCACCAGCAGCCAAGAATGGTCTAGCGGGAGAGCCTACGAGCAGTACTTC. Protein sequence: CTSSQEWSSGRAYEQYF.

This chain uses TRBV5-1 with TRBJ2-1; the match to TRBD2 covers 13 bases. Germline CDR1 SGHRS, CDR2 YFSETQ. The CDR3 sequence is 15 residues long. The V gene end was trimmed by 4 bases and the J gene end by 5 bases; junction bases not matched to a gene: 3. In nucleotides, the CDR3 is TGCGCCAGCAGCAAAGGGACTAGCGGGAACAATGAGCAGTTCTTC. It codes for CASSKGTSGNNEQFF. Variable domain in full (rest from reference TRBV5-1 and TRBJ2-1): KAGVTQTPRYLIKTRGQQVTLSCSPISGHRSVSWYQQTPGQGLQFLFEYFSETQRNKGNFPGRFSGRQFSNSRSEMNVSTLELGDSALYLCASSKGTSGNNEQFFGPGTRLTVL.

The chain joins TRBV7-9 to TRBJ1-5, with 7 bases lining up with TRBD1. Germline CDR1 reads SEHNR; CDR2 reads FQNEAQ (reference sequence). Unmatched junction bases numbered 1, after V lost 2 bases and J lost 6 bases. This CDR3 region has 13 residues. The CDR3 DNA sequence: TGTGCCAGCAGCTTATCAGGGGGTCAGCCCCAGCATTTT. Its translation: CASSLSGGQPQHF.

This clone appeared once. The chain uses TRBV28 and TRBJ2-4; 7 bases are a match to TRBD1. The CDR3 has 12 amino acids. The ends lost 7 bases at V and 8 bases at J; junction bases unmatched: 5. Per germline, CDR1 MDHEN and CDR2 SYDVKM. The CDR3 bases are TGTGCCAGCACCACCCAGGGGGACATTCAGTACTTC. The encoded protein is CASTTQGDIQYF.

The chain employs TRBV28 and TRBJ2-7, with TRBD1 as a possible D gene (6 bases). There are 12 residues in the CDR3. Per the germline V gene, CDR1 is MDHEN and CDR2 is SYDVKM. The CDR3 region is CATRTDPYEQYF. CDR3 DNA sequence: TGTGCTACAAGGACAGACCCCTACGAGCAGTACTTC. The complete variable domain, with remaining parts taken from reference TRBV28 and TRBJ2-7, reads DVKVTQSSRYLVKRTGEKVFLECVQDMDHENMFWYRQDPGLGLRLIYFSYDVKMKEKGDIPEGYSVSREKKERFSLILESASTNQTSMYLCATRTDPYEQYFGPGTRLTVT.

V is TRBV2 and J is TRBJ1-5; 8 bases agree with TRBD1. The J segment lost 3 bases and the V segment lost 6 bases, leaving 7 bases of the junction unmatched. CDR1 SNHLY and CDR2 FYNNEI come from the germline V gene. This CDR3 comprises 15 residues. The CDR3 region is CASSGQGIINQPQHF. As DNA, the CDR3 is TGTGCCAGCAGCGGACAGGGAATAATCAATCAGCCCCAGCATTTT.

This clone has more than one count but fewer than ten. The CDR3 region has the DNA TGTGCCAGCAGTTCCGGGGTACTAGCGGGAGGGCTATACGAGCAGTACTTC. Protein sequence: CASSSGVLAGGLYEQYF. V usage is TRBV2 and J usage is TRBJ2-7; TRBD2 agrees at 13 bases. The CDR3 sequence is 17 residues long. CDR1 is SNHLY and CDR2 is FYNNEI in the germline V gene. V lost 5 bases and J lost 4; bases outside the gene matches: 11.

The chain recombines TRBV7-2 with TRBJ2-7, with 7 bases identical to TRBD1. Trimming removed 4 bases from V and 3 bases from J; junction bases left unmatched: 6. Germline CDR1 is SGHTA and CDR2 is FQGNSA. This CDR3 region has 14 residues. The CDR3: CASSSWTGLYEQYF. CDR3 nucleotide sequence: TGTGCCAGCAGCTCATGGACAGGACTCTACGAGCAGTACTTC. Variable domain in full (rest from reference TRBV7-2 and TRBJ2-7): GAGVSQSPSNKVTEKGKDVELRCDPISGHTALYWYRQSLGQGLEFLIYFQGNSAPDKSGLPSDRFSAERTGGSVSTLTIQRTQQEDSAVYLCASSSWTGLYEQYFGPGTRLTVT.

For this clone: Since a far larger clone is one base different, this is likely a read error. The V gene is TRBV4-3, the J gene TRBJ1-5; D is ambiguous. Germline CDR1 is LGHNA and CDR2 is YSLEER. V gave up 0 bases and J gave up 1 base, with 4 bases separating them. The CDR3 length is 14 residues. The CDR3 reads CASSQEESNQPQHF. CDR3 nucleotide sequence: TGCGCCAGCAGCCAAGAAGAGAGCAATCAGCCCCAGCATTTT.

V usage is TRBV5-1 and J usage is TRBJ2-2; 10 bases align to TRBD1. The ends lost 4 bases at V and 4 bases at J; junction bases unmatched: 4. Germline V CDR1 and CDR2: SGHRS, YFSETQ. CDR3 length equals 15 residues. The CDR3 is CASSVTGGGTGELFF. CDR3 nucleotides: TGCGCCAGCAGCGTGACAGGGGGCGGCACCGGGGAGCTGTTTTTT. The variable domain in full, completed from reference TRBV5-1 and TRBJ2-2, reads KAGVTQTPRYLIKTRGQQVTLSCSPISGHRSVSWYQQTPGQGLQFLFEYFSETQRNKGNFPGRFSGRQFSNSRSEMNVSTLELGDSALYLCASSVTGGGTGELFFGEGSRLTVL.

This clone was found a few times. J is TRBJ2-2 and V is TRBV7-3; the D call may be TRBD1 or TRBD2 (7 bases each). V gave up 2 bases and J gave up 9 bases, with 31 bases separating them. CDR1 SGHTA and CDR2 FQGTGA come from the germline V gene. The CDR3 totals 20 residues. The CDR3 is CASSLGPPGGRAGDERELFF. In DNA form, the CDR3 reads TGTGCCAGCAGCTTAGGTCCCCCAGGGGGACGGGCGGGAGATGAGCGGGAGCTGTTTTTT.

The chain recombines TRBV19 with TRBJ2-7, with TRBD2 as a possible D gene (6 bases). This CDR3 has 14 amino acids. Germline CDR1 LNHDA, CDR2 SQIVND (reference sequence). V lost 3 bases and J lost 2, with 11 bases in between. The CDR3 spells CASSILGGPYEQYF. For the CDR3, the DNA is TGTGCCAGTAGTATTTTAGGAGGGCCCTACGAGCAGTACTTC.

About this clone: This sample also contains other DNA sequences that code for the same CDR3. V and J are TRBV29-1 and TRBJ1-1; the D gene is possibly TRBD1 (5 bases). Germline CDR1 reads SQVTM; CDR2 reads ANQGSEA. The CDR3 runs 13 residues. Trimming took 3 bases from V and 2 from J, leaving 10 bases between them. The CDR3 loop reads CSVDQGRNTEAFF. In nucleotides, the CDR3 is TGCAGCGTTGACCAGGGAAGAAACACTGAAGCTTTCTTT.

J is TRBJ2-1 and V is TRBV5-1; the D is unclear. Trimming took off 0 bases at V and 15 bases at J, with 22 bases between the two ends. CDR3 length: 15 residues. Germline V gene data show CDR1 as SGHRS and CDR2 as YFSETQ. CDR3 protein: CASSLGTEATAPPFF. The CDR3 DNA follows: TGCGCCAGCAGCTTGGGCACCGAAGCGACCGCGCCCCCGTTCTTC. The full variable domain, rest sourced from reference TRBV5-1 and TRBJ2-1, is KAGVTQTPRYLIKTRGQQVTLSCSPISGHRSVSWYQQTPGQGLQFLFEYFSETQRNKGNFPGRFSGRQFSNSRSEMNVSTLELGDSALYLCASSLGTEATAPPFFGPGTRLTVL.

This chain joins TRBV5-1 and TRBJ1-1; 9 nucleotides agree with TRBD1. Trimming took 5 bases from V and 0 from J; bases not matched to a gene: 5. The CDR3 is 15 amino acids. Germline CDR1 is SGHRS and CDR2 is YFSETQ. CDR3 amino acids: CASRGTGPMNTEAFF. In nucleotides, the CDR3 is TGCGCCAGCAGGGGGACAGGGCCCATGAACACTGAAGCTTTCTTT.

The V call is TRBV6-6, the J call TRBJ2-2; D might be TRBD2 (5 bases). This CDR3 is built from 16 residues. Trimming left V 2 bases short and J 4 bases short, with 14 bases between. Germline V gene lookup returns CDR1 MNHNY and CDR2 SVGAGI (reference sequence). CDR3 in DNA: TGTGCCAGCAGTTACCTTGCCGGGATTGGCACCGGGGAGCTGTTTTTT. Translation: CASSYLAGIGTGELFF.

This clone came up once. As DNA, the CDR3 is TGCGCCAGCAGCTGGGGAGGGGCAACTAATGAAAAACTGTTTTTT. Protein sequence: CASSWGGATNEKLFF. V usage is TRBV5-1 and J usage is TRBJ1-4; TRBD1 might be the D (5 bases). The germline CDR1 and CDR2 sequences are SGHRS and YFSETQ. V was clipped by 3 bases and J by 0 bases, with 9 bases between them. This CDR3 comprises 15 residues.

This sequence joins TRBV19 and TRBJ2-1; D might be TRBD2 (6 bases). The germline V and J ends were trimmed by 3 bases and 8 bases, with 17 bases remaining between them. The germline V gene has CDR1 LNHDA and CDR2 SQIVND (reference sequence). The CDR3 loop spans 15 amino acids. The CDR3 protein is CASSMGDSQIDEQFF. As DNA, the CDR3 is TGTGCCAGTAGTATGGGGGACTCGCAGATTGATGAGCAGTTCTTC.

The table lists this clone with a few counts. The chain carries TRBV6-1 and TRBJ2-7, with TRBD1 matching 7 bases. Germline V gene sequence: CDR1 MNHNS, CDR2 SASEGT. CDR3 length: 15 residues. The J segment lost 3 bases and the V segment lost 8 bases, leaving 13 bases of the junction unmatched. CDR3: CASSETGNFDYEQYF. In nucleotides, the CDR3 is TGTGCCAGCTCTGAGACAGGGAACTTCGACTACGAGCAGTACTTC.

The chain couples TRBV19 to TRBJ2-2; the D call may be TRBD1 or TRBD2 (5 bases each). The CDR3 is 16 amino acids. The germline V gene has CDR1 LNHDA and CDR2 SQIVND (reference sequence). V was clipped by 7 bases and J by 1 base, with 16 bases between them. The CDR3 DNA sequence: TGTGCCAGTACGGCGCTAGGGACGGGGAACACCGGGGAGCTGTTTTTT. Translating gives CASTALGTGNTGELFF.

The chain has TRBV15 and TRBJ1-5, with D uncertain. The CDR3 runs 13 residues. V shed 5 bases and J shed 4 bases, with 9 bases lying between them. Per germline, CDR1 LNHNV and CDR2 YYDKDF (reference sequence). The CDR3 nucleotides read TGTGCCACCAGCCTAGACGCAAATCAGCCCCAGCATTTT. This codes for CATSLDANQPQHF.